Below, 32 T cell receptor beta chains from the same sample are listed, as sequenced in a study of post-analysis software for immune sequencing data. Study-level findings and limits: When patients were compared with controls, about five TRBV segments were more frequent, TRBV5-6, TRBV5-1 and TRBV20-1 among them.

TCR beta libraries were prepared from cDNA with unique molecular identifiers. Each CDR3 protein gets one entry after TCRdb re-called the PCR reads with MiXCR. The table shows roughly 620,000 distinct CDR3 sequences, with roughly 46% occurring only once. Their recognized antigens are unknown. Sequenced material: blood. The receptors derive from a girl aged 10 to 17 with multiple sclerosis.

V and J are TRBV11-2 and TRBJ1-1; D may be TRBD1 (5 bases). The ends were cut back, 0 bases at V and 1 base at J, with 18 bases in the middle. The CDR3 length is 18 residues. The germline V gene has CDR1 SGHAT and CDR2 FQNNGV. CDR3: CASSLDLGGVVANTEAFF. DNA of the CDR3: TGTGCCAGCAGCTTAGACCTGGGGGGGGTGGTGGCGAACACTGAAGCTTTCTTT. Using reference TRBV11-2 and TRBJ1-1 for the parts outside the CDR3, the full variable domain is EAGVAQSPRYKIIEKRQSVAFWCNPISGHATLYWYQQILGQGPKLLIQFQNNGVVDDSQLPKDRFSAERLKGVDSTLKIQPAKLEDSAVYLCASSLDLGGVVANTEAFFGQGTRLTVV.

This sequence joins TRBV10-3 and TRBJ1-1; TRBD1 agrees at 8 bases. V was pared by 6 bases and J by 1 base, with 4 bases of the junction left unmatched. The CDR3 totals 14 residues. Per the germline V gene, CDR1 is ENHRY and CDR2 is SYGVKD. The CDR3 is CAISATGENTEAFF. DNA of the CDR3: TGTGCCATCAGCGCGACAGGGGAGAACACTGAAGCTTTCTTT.

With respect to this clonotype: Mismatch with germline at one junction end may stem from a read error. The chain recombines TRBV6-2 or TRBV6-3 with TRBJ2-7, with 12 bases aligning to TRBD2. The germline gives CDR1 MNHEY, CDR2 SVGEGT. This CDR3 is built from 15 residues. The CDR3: CASSPSGRALYERYF. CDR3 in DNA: TGTGCCAGCAGTCCTAGCGGGAGGGCCCTCTACGAGCGGTACTTC.

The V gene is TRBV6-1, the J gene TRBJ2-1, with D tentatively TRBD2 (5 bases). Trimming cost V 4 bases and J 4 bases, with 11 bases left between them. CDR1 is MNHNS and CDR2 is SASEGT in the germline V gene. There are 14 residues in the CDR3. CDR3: CASSASWRYNEQFF. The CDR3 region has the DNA TGTGCCAGCAGTGCGAGTTGGAGGTACAATGAGCAGTTCTTC.

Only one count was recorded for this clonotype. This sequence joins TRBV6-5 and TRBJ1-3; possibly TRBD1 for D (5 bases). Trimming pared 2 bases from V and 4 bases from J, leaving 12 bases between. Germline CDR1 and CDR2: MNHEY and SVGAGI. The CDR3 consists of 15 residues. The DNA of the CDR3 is TGTGCCAGCAGTTACCGGAGGGGCACGGGAAACACCATATATTTT. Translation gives CASSYRRGTGNTIYF.

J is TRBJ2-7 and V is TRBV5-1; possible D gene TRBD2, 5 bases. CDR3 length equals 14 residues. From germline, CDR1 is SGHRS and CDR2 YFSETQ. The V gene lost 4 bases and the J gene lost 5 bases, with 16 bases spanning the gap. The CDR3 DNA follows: TGCGCCAGCAGCGTCTCAGGAGGTGCCCACGAGCAGTACTTC. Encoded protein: CASSVSGGAHEQYF.

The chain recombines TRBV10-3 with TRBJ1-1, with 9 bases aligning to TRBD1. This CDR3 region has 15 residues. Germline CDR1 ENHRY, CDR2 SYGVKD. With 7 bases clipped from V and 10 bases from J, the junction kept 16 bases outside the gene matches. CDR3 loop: CAIKVGAGTGSGAFF. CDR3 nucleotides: TGTGCCATCAAGGTGGGCGCCGGGACAGGGTCAGGAGCTTTCTTT.

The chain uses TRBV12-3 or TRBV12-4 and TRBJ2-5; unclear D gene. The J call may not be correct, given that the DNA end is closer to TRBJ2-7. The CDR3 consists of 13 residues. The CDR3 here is CASSWAEEGEQYF. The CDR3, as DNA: TGTGCCAGCAGTTGGGCAGAAGAAGGCGAGCAGTACTTC.

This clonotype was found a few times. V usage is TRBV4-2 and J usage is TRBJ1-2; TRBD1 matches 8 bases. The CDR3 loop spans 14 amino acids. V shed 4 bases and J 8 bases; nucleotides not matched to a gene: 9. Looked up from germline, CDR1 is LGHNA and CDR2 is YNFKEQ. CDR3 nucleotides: TGTGCCAGCAGCCCTGACAGGGGTTCTTGGGGCTACACCTTC. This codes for CASSPDRGSWGYTF.

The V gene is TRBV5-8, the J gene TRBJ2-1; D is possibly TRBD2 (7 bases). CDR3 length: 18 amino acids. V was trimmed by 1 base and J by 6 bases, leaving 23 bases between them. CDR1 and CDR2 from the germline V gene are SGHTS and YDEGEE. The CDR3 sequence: CASSLPHWRGGVGNEQFF. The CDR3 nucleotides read TGTGCCAGCAGCTTGCCGCATTGGAGGGGGGGCGTGGGCAATGAGCAGTTCTTC.

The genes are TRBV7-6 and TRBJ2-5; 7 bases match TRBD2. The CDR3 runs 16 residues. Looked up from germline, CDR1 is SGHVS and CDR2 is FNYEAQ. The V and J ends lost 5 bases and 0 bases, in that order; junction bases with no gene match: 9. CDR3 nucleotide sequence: TGTGCCAGCAGCCCAGCCCCGAGCGGGGACCAAGAGACCCAGTACTTC. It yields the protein CASSPAPSGDQETQYF.

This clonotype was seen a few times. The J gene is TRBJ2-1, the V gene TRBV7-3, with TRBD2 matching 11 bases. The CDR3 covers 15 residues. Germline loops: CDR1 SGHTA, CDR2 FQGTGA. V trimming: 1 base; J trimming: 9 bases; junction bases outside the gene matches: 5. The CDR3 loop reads CASSLNSGGAFEQFF. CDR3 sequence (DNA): TGTGCCAGCAGCTTAAATAGCGGGGGGGCCTTTGAGCAGTTCTTC.

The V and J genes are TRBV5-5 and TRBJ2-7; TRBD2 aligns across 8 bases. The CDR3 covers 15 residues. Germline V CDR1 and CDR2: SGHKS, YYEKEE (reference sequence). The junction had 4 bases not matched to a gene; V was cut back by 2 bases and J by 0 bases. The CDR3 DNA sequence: TGTGCCAGCAGCTTAAGCGGGGGCGGCTCCTACGAGCAGTACTTC. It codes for CASSLSGGGSYEQYF.

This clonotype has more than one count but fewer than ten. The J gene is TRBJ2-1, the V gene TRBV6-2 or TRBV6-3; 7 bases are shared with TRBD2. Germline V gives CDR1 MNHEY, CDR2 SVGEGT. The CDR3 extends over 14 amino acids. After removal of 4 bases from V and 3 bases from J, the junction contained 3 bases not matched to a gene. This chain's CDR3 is CASSSPGGYNEQFF. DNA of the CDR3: TGTGCCAGCAGTTCCCCGGGAGGCTACAATGAGCAGTTCTTC.

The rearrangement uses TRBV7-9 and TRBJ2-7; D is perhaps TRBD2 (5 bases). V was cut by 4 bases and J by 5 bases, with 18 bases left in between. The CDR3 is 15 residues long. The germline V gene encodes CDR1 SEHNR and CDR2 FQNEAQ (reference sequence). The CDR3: CASSSRLPGRNEQYF. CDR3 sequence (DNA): TGTGCCAGCAGCTCCCGCCTCCCGGGAAGGAACGAGCAGTACTTC.

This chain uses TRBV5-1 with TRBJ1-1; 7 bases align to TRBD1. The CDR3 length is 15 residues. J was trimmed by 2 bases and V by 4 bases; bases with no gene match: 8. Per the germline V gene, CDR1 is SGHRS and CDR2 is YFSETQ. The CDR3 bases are TGCGCCAGCAGCCCGGAGACAGGGACAAACACTGAAGCTTTCTTT. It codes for CASSPETGTNTEAFF.

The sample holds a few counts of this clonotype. The CDR3 is CASSLDRDGWGEQYF. The CDR3 region has the DNA TGTGCCAGCAGCTTGGATCGGGACGGCTGGGGGGAGCAGTACTTC. V usage is TRBV5-6 and J usage is TRBJ2-7, with D possibly being TRBD1 or TRBD2 (5 bases each). Trimming removed 0 bases at V and 7 bases at J, with 17 bases between. CDR1 SGHDT and CDR2 YYEEEE come from the germline V gene. The CDR3 has 15 amino acids.

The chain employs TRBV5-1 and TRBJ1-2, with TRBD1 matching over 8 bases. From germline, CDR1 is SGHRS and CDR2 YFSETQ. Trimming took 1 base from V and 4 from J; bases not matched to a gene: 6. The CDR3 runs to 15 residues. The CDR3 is CASSLTQTGAYGYTF. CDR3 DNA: TGCGCCAGCAGCTTGACTCAGACAGGGGCCTATGGCTACACCTTC.

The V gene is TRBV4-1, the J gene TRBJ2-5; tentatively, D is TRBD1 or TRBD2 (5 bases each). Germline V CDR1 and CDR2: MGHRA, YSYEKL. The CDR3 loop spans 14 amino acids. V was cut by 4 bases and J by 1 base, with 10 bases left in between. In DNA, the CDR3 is TGCGCCAGCAGCCGGGGACGGTTCCAAGAGACCCAGTACTTC. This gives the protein CASSRGRFQETQYF.

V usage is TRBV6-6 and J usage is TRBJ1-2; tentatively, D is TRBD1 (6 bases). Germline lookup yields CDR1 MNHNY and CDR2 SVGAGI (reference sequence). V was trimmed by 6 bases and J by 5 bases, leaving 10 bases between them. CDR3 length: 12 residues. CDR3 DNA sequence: TGTGCCAGCAGATCAGGGGCGTATGGCTACACCTTC. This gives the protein CASRSGAYGYTF.

CDR3 nucleotide sequence: TGCAGTGCCAGACGACTAGCGAGAACCTACAATGAGCAGTTCTTC. Protein product: CSARRLARTYNEQFF. The chain is built from TRBV20-1 and TRBJ2-1; 8 bases agree with TRBD2. Trimming removed 6 bases from V and 2 bases from J; junction bases left unmatched: 9. The length of the CDR3 is 15 residues. The V gene's germline CDR1 is DFQATT and CDR2 SNEGSKA (reference sequence).

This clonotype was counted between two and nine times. CDR3 sequence (DNA): TGTGCCAGCAGCTTACGTCCACCACCATCGGATACGCAGTATTTT. It codes for CASSLRPPPSDTQYF. The chain is built from TRBV7-6 and TRBJ2-3; D not certain. Germline loops: CDR1 SGHVS, CDR2 FNYEAQ. V was clipped by 2 bases and J by 6 bases, with 15 bases between them. This CDR3 spans 15 amino acids.

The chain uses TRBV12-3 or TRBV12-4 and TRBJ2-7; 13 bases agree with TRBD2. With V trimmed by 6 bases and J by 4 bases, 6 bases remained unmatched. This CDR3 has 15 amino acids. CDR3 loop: CASSLTSGRLYEQYF. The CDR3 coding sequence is TGTGCCAGCAGCCTGACTAGCGGGAGGCTGTACGAGCAGTACTTC.

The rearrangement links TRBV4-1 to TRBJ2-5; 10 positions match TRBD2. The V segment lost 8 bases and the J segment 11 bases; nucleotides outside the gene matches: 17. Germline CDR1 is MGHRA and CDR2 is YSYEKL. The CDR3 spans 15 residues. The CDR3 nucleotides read TGCGCCAGCGAACCAGCGGGAGGGCGACCGGATGAGCAGTACTTC. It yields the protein CASEPAGGRPDEQYF.

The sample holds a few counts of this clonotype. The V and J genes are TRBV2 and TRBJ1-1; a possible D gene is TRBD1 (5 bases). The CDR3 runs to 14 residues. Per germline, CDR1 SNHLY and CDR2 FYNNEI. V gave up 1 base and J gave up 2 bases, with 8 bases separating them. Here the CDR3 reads CASSEGQLNTEAFF. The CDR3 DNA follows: TGTGCCAGCAGTGAAGGACAGCTCAACACTGAAGCTTTCTTT.

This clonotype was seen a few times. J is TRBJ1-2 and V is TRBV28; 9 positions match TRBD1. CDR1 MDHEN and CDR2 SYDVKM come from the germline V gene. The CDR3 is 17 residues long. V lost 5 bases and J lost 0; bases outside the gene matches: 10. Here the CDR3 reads CASSPLFDRGANYGYTF. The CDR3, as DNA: TGTGCCAGCAGTCCCCTCTTTGACAGGGGGGCTAACTATGGCTACACCTTC.

For the CDR3, the DNA is TGTGCCAGCAGCCCTCAGGGGTATGAAAAACTGTTTTTT. Translated: CASSPQGYEKLFF. The chain joins TRBV12-3 or TRBV12-4 to TRBJ1-4, with a possible D match to TRBD1 (6 bases). V lost 6 bases and J 6 bases, leaving 11 bases between the germline ends. The CDR3 sequence is 13 residues long.

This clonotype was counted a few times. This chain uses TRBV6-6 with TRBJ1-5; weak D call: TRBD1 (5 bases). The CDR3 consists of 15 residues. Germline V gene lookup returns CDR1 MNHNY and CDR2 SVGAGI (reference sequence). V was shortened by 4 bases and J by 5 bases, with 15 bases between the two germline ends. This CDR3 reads CASSSLGTTDQPQHF. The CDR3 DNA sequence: TGTGCCAGCAGTTCCCTCGGGACGACGGATCAGCCCCAGCATTTT.

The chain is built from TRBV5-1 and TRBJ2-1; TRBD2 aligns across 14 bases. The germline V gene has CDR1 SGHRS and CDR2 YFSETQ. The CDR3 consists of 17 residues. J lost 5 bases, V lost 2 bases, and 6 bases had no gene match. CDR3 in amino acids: CASSFGLAGGSHNEQFF. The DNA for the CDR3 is TGCGCCAGCAGCTTTGGACTAGCGGGAGGTTCCCACAATGAGCAGTTCTTC.

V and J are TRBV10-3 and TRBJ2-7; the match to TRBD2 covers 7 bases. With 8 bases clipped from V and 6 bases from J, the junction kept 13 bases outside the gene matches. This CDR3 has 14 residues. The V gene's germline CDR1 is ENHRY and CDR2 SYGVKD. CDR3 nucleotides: TGTGCCATCCTACCGGCGGGAGAAAACCGCGAGCAGTACTTC. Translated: CAILPAGENREQYF.

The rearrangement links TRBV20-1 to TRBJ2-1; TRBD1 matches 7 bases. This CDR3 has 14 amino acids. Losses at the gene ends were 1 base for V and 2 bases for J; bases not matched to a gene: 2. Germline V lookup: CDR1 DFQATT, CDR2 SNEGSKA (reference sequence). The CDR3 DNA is TGCAGTGCTAGAGCCACAGGGGCCTACAATGAGCAGTTCTTC. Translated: CSARATGAYNEQFF.

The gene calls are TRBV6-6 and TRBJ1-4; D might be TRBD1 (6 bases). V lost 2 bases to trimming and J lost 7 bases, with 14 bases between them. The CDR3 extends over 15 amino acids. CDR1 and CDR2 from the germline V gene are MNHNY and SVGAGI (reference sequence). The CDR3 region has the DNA TGTGCCAGCAGTTACGAGCCAGGGGCGGGTGAAAAACTGTTTTTT. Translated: CASSYEPGAGEKLFF.